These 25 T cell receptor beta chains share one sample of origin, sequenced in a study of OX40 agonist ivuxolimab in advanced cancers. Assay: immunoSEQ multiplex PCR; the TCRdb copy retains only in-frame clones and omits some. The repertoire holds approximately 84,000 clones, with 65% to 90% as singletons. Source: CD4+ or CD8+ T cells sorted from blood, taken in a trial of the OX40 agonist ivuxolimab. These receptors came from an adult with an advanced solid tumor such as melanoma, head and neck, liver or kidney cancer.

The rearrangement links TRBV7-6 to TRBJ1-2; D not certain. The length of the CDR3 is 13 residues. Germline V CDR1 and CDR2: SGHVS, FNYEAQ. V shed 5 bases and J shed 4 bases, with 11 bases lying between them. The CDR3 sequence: CASSPGRRYGYTF. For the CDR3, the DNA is TGTGCCAGCAGCCCGGGAAGGCGCTATGGCTACACCTTC.

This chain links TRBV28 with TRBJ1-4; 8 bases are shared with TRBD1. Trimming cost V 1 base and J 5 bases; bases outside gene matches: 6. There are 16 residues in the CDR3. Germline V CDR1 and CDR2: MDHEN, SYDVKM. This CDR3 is CASSLSGTGSNEKLFF. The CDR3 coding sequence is TGTGCCAGCAGTTTATCCGGGACAGGCTCCAATGAAAAACTGTTTTTT.

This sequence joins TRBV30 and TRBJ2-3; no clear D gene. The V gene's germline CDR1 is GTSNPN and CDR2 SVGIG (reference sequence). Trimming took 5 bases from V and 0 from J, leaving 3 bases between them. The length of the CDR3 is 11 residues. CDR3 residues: CAWASTDTQYF. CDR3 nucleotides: TGTGCCTGGGCAAGCACAGATACGCAGTATTTT. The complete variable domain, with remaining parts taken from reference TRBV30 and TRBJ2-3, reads SQTIHQWPATLVQPVGSPLSLECTVEGTSNPNLYWYRQAAGRGLQLLFYSVGIGQISSEVPQNLSASRPQDRQFILSSKKLLLSDSGFYLCAWASTDTQYFGPGTRLTVL.

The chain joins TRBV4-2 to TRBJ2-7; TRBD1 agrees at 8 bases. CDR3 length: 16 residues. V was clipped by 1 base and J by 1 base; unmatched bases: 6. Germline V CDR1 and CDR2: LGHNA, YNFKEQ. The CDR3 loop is CASSQGQGSLSYEQYF. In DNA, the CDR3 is TGTGCCAGCAGCCAAGGACAGGGGAGCCTATCCTACGAGCAGTACTTC.

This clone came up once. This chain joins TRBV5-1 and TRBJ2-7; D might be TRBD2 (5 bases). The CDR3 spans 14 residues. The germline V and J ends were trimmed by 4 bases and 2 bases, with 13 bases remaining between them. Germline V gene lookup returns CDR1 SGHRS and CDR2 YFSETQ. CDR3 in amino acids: CASSTDGNTYEQYF. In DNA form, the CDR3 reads TGCGCCAGCAGCACCGACGGGAATACCTACGAGCAGTACTTC.

The CDR3 loop reads CASSFLRQDPDNEQFF. Here the CDR3 DNA reads TGTGCCAGCAGTTTCCTCAGACAGGACCCGGACAATGAGCAGTTCTTC. This chain joins TRBV6-6 and TRBJ2-1; TRBD1 is a possible D gene (6 bases). V lost 4 bases and J lost 5, with 18 bases in between. In germline, CDR1 is MNHNY, CDR2 SVGAGI (reference sequence). The CDR3 is 16 amino acids.

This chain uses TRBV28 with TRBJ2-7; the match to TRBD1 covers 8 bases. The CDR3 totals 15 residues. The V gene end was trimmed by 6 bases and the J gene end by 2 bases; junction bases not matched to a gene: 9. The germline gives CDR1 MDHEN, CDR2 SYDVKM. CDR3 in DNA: TGTGCCAGCAGCTCGTCCCAGGGGGCCCCCTACGAGCAGTACTTC. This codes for CASSSSQGAPYEQYF.

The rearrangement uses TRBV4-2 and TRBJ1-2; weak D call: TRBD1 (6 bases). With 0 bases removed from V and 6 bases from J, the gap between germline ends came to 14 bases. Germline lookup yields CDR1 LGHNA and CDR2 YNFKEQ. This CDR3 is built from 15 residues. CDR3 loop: CASSQEEVRGHGYTF. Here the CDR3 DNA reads TGTGCCAGCAGCCAAGAAGAGGTCAGGGGACATGGCTACACCTTC.

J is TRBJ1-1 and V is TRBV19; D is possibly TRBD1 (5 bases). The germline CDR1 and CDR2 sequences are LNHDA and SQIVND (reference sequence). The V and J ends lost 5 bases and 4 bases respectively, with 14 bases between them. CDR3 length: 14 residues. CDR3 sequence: CASSLQVGGTEAFF. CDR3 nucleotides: TGTGCCAGTAGTCTTCAGGTGGGGGGCACTGAAGCTTTCTTT.

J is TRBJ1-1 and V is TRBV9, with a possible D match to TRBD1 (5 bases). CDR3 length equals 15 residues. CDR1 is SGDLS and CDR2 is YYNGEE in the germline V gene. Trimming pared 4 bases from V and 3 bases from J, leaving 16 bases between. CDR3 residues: CASSPLGGRYTEAFF. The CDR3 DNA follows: TGTGCCAGCAGCCCCCTGGGGGGACGATACACTGAAGCTTTCTTT.

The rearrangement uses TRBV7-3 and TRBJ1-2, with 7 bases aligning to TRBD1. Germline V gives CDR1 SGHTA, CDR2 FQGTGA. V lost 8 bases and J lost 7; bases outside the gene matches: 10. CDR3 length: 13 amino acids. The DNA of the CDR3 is TGTGCCAGCTCAAGGGACAGCACCAGTGGCTACACCTTC. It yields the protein CASSRDSTSGYTF.

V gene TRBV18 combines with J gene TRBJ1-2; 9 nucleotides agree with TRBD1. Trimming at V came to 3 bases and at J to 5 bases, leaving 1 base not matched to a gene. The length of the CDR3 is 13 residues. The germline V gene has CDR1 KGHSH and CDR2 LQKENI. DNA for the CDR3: TGTGCCAGCTCACCGGGGACAGGGTATGGCTACACCTTC. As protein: CASSPGTGYGYTF. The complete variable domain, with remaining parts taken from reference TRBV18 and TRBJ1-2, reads NAGVMQNPRHLVRRRGQEARLRCSPMKGHSHVYWYRQLPEEGLKFMVYLQKENIIDESGMPKERFSAEFPKEGPSILRIQQVVRGDSAAYFCASSPGTGYGYTFGSGTRLTVV.

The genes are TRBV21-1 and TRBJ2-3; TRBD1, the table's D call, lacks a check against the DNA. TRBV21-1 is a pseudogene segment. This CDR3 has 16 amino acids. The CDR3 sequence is CASRDRGPFLTDTQYF. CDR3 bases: TGTGCCAGCAGGGACAGGGGTCCCTTTCTCACAGATACGCAGTATTTT.

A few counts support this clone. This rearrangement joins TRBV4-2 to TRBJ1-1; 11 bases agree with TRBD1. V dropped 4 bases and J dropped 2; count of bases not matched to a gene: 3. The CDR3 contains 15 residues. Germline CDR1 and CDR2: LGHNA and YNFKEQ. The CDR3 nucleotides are TGTGCCAGCAGCCCGAGGACAGGGGGCAACACTGAAGCTTTCTTT. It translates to CASSPRTGGNTEAFF.

CDR3 nucleotide sequence: TGTGCCAGCAGCTTGGGACGGAAGACACTGAGCTCCTACAATGAGCAGTTCTTC. It encodes CASSLGRKTLSSYNEQFF. V usage is TRBV5-5 and J usage is TRBJ2-1, with D unclear. The CDR3 is made up of 18 amino acids. Trimming removed 0 bases at V and 0 bases at J, with 16 bases between. The germline CDR1 and CDR2 sequences are SGHKS and YYEKEE (reference sequence).

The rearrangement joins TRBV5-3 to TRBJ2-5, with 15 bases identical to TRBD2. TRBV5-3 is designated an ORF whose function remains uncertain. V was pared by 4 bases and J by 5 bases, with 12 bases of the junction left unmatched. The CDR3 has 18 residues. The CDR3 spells CARSRLPGLAGGLETQYF. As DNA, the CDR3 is TGTGCCAGAAGCCGTTTACCGGGACTAGCGGGGGGCCTGGAGACCCAGTACTTC.

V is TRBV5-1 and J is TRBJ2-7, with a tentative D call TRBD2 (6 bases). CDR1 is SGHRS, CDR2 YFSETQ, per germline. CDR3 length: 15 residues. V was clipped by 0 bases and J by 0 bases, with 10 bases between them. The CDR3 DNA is TGCGCCAGCAGCTTGGTGGTGGGGGGCTCCTACGAGCAGTACTTC. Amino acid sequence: CASSLVVGGSYEQYF.

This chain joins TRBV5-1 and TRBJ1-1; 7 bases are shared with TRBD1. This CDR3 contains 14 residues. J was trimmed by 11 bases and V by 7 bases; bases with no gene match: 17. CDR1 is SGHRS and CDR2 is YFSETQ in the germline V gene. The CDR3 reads CASAPLGTARGAFF. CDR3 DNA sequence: TGCGCCAGCGCCCCACTCGGGACAGCTCGGGGGGCTTTCTTT.

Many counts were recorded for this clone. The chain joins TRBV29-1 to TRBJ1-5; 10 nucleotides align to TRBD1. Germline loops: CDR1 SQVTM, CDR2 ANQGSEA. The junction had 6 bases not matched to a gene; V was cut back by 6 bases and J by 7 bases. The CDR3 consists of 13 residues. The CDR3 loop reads CSVEPGQGQPQHF. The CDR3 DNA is TGCAGCGTCGAACCGGGACAGGGGCAGCCCCAGCATTTT.

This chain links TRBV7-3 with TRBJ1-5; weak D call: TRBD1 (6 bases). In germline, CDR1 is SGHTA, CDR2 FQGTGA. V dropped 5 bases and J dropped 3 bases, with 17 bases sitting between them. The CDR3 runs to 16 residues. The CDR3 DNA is TGTGCCAGCAGCCTCAGTGAGGGGGGCAACAATCAGCCCCAGCATTTT. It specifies CASSLSEGGNNQPQHF.

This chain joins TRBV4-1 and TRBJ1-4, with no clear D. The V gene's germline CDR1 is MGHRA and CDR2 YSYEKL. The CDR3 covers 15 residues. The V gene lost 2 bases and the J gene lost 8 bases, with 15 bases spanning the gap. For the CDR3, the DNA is TGCGCCAGCAGCCAAACACGGGATGATGGAGAAAAACTGTTTTTT. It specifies CASSQTRDDGEKLFF.

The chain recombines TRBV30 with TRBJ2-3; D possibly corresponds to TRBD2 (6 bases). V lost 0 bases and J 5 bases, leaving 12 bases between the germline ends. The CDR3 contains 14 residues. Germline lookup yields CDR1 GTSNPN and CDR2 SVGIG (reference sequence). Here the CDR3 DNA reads TGTGCCTGGAGTGTTGGGACGCGGGGAGATACGCAGTATTTT. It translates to CAWSVGTRGDTQYF.

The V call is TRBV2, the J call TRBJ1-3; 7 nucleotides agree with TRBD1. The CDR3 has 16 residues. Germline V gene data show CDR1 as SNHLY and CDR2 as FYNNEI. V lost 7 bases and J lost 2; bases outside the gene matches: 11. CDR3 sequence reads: CASTSQGRFAGNTIYF. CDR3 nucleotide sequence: TGTGCCAGCACCTCACAGGGGAGGTTCGCTGGAAACACCATATATTTT.

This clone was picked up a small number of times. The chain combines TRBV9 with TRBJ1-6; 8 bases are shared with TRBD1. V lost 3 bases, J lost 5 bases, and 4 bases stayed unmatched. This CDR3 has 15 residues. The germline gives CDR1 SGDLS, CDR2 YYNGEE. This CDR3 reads CASSDAGGNNSPLHF. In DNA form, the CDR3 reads TGTGCCAGCAGCGATGCAGGGGGCAATAATTCACCCCTCCACTTT.

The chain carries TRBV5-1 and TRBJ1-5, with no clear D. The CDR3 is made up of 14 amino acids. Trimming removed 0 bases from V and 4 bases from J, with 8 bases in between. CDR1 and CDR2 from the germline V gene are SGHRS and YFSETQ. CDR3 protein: CASSLGQPNQPQHF. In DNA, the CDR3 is TGCGCCAGCAGCTTGGGACAACCTAATCAGCCCCAGCATTTT.